This TCR beta chain comes out of a study of blood T cells in healthy people across ages. Study-wide results and caveats: Diversity estimates from one million T cells were considered underestimates.

About this clonotype itself: What it binds is unknown.

Each donor gave approximately 9.1 milliliters of peripheral blood. Primed by a sample-barcoded 5' primer and a J-beta primer mix, a second PCR proceeded for roughly 7 to 12 cycles. The template-switch adaptor, which had 12 random nucleotides, put a tag on each cDNA molecule. Each CDR3 protein is one row after TCRdb ran MiXCR on the 5' RACE reads. The sample lists some 920,000 distinct CDR3 sequences, 45% to 60% seen once, with 20% to 25% in the top ten. The CDR3 contains 18 residues. The V gene's germline CDR1 is LGHNA and CDR2 YNFKEQ. V lost 0 bases, J lost 3 bases, and 21 bases lay in between. The TCR originated in a woman aged 55 to 70 in good health. The sample taken for sequencing was blood. This rearrangement joins TRBV4-2 to TRBJ2-7; D may be TRBD1 or TRBD2 (6 bases each). The CDR3 reads CASSQDLVGGSRLYEQYF. In nucleotides, the CDR3 is TGTGCCAGCAGCCAAGATCTCGTAGGGGGGTCTCGTCTCTACGAGCAGTACTTC.